This T cell receptor (beta chain) emerged from a study of blood T cell repertoires in COVID-19. At the level of the study: The origin of the acute and convalescent COVID-19 samples was the United States, Italy and Spain. The analysed material was cDNA or gDNA that came from T cells, B-cell-depleted T cells, or PBMCs.

Patients in Seattle were enrolled during active infection, then followed longitudinally. V was pared by 11 bases and J by 0 bases, with 8 bases between. CDR1 MNHEY and CDR2 SVGAGI come from the germline V gene. This CDR3 has 13 amino acids. Per the original methods: The assay estimated nucleated cells by amplifying reference gene primers. This table comes from immunoSEQ multiplex PCR, and its TCRdb copy is limited to in-frame clones, with some not included. That table gives V, J and clone size, and the DNA gave D and trimming. The table has around 190,000 clones, over 80% seen once. This sequence originates from a woman between 65 and 79 years old with COVID-19, enrolled during active disease. J is TRBJ2-6 and V is TRBV6-5; no clear D. Sequenced: peripheral blood. The DNA for the CDR3 is TGTGCCGTCACCGGCTCTGGGGCCAACGTCCTGACTTTC. It encodes CAVTGSGANVLTF.